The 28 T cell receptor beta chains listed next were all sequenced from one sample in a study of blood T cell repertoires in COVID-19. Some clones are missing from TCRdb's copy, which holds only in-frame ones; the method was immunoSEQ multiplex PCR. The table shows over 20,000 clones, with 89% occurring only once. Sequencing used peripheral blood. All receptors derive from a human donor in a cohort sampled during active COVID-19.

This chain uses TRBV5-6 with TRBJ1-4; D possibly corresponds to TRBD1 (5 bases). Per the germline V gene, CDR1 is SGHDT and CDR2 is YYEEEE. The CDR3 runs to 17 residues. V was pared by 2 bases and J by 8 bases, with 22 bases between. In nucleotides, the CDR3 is TGTGCCAGCAGCTTACAGGCCGTCACCGGCGAGAGCGAAAAACTGTTTTTT. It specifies CASSLQAVTGESEKLFF.

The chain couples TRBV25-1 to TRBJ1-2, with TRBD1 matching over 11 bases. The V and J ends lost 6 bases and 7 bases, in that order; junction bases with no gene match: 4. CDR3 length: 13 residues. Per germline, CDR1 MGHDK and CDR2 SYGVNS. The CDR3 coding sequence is TGTGCCAGCAGAGGACAGGGGGCGAGTGGCTACACCTTC. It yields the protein CASRGQGASGYTF.

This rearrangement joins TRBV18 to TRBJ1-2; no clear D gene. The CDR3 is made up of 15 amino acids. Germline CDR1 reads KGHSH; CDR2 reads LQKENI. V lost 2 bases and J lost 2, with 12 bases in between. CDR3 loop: CASSPREPLNYGYTF. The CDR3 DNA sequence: TGTGCCAGCTCACCAAGGGAGCCTTTGAACTATGGCTACACCTTC.

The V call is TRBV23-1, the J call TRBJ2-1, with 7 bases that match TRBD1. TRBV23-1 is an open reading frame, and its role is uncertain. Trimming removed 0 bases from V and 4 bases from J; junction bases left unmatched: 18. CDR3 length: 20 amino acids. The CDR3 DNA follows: TGCGCCAGCAGTCAATCGGAAATGGGACAGCCCGAACCCGCTTACAATGAGCAGTTCTTC. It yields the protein CASSQSEMGQPEPAYNEQFF.

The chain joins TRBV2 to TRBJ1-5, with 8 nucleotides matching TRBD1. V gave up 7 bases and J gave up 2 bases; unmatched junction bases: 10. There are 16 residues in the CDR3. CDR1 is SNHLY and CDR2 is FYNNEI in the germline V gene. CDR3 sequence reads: CASKNRTGLGNQPQHF. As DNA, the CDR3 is TGTGCCAGCAAAAATAGGACAGGGTTGGGCAATCAGCCCCAGCATTTT. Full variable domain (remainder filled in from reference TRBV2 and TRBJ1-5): EPEVTQTPSHQVTQMGQEVILRCVPISNHLYFYWYRQILGQKVEFLVSFYNNEISEKSEIFDDQFSVERPDGSNFTLKIRSTKLEDSAMYFCASKNRTGLGNQPQHFGDGTRLSIL.

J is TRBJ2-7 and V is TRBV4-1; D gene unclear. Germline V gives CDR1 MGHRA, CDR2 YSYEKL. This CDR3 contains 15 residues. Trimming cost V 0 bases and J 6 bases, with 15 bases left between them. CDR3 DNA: TGCGCCAGCAGCCAAGATGTTACCCTCAGTGGCGAGCAGTACTTC. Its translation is CASSQDVTLSGEQYF.

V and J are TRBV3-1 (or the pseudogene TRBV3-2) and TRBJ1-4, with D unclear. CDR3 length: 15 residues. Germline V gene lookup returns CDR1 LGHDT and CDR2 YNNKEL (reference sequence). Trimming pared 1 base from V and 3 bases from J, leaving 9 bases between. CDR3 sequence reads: CASSQVGLANEKLFF. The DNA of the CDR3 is TGTGCCAGCAGCCAAGTTGGCCTGGCTAATGAAAAACTGTTTTTT.

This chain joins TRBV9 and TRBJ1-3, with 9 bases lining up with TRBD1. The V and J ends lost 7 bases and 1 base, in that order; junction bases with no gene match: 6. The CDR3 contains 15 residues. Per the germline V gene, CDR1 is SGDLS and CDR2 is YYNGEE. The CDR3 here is CASGGGTGSGNTIYF. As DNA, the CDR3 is TGTGCCAGCGGCGGGGGGACAGGGTCTGGAAACACCATATATTTT.

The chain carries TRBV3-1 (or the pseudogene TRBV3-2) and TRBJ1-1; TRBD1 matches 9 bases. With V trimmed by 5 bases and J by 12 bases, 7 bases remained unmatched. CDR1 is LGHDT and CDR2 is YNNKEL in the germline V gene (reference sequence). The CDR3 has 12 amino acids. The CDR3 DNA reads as TGTGCCAGCAGCGCTGGACAGGGGAAGCCTTTCTTT. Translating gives CASSAGQGKPFF.

CDR3 amino acids: CASSYSGTGNQPQHF. CDR3 in DNA: TGTGCCAGCAGTTACTCCGGGACAGGGAATCAGCCCCAGCATTTT. The chain joins TRBV6-5 to TRBJ1-5, with 9 bases matching TRBD1. Germline assignment: CDR1 MNHEY and CDR2 SVGAGI. This CDR3 has 15 residues. The V and J ends lost 0 bases and 4 bases, in that order; junction bases with no gene match: 1.

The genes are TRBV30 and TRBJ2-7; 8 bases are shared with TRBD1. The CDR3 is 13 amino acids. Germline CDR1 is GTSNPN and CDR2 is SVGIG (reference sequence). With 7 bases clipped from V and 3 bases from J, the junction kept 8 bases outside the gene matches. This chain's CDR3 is CALIKTGVYEQYF. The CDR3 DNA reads TGTGCCTTGATAAAGACAGGGGTCTACGAGCAGTACTTC.

The CDR3 loop reads CASSIMGQDYGYTF. DNA for the CDR3: TGTGCCAGTAGTATTATGGGTCAGGACTATGGCTACACCTTC. The rearrangement joins TRBV19 to TRBJ1-2; no definite D call. The CDR3 is 14 residues long. Germline values: CDR1 LNHDA, CDR2 SQIVND (reference sequence). Trimming shortened V by 3 bases and J by 3 bases, and 11 bases separated the two germline ends.

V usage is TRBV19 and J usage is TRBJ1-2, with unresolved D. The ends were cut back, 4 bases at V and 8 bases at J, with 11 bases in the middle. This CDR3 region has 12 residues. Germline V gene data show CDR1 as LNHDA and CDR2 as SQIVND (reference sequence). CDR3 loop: CASSSPRKGYTF. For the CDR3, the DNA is TGTGCCAGTAGTAGCCCGAGAAAGGGCTACACCTTC.

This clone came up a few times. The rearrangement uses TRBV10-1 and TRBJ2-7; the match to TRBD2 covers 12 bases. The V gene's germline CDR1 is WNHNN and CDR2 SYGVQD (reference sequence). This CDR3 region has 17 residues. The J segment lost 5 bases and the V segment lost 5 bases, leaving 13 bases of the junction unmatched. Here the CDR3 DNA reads TGCGCCAGCAGTTCTAGCGGGAGGGCCGACTCTTCCCACGAGCAGTACTTC. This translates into CASSSSGRADSSHEQYF.

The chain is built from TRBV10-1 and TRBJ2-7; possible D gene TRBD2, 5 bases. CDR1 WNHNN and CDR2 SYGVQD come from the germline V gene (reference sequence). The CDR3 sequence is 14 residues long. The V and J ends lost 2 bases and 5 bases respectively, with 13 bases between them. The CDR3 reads CASSERPEGHEQYF. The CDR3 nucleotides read TGCGCCAGCAGTGAGAGGCCCGAGGGCCACGAGCAGTACTTC.

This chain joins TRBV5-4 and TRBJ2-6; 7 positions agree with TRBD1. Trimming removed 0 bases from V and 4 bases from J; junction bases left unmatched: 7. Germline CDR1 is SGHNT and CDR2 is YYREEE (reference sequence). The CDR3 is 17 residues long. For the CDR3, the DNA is TGTGCCAGCAGCTTGGCTAAGGGGGCTCACGGGGCCAACGTCCTGACTTTC. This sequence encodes CASSLAKGAHGANVLTF.

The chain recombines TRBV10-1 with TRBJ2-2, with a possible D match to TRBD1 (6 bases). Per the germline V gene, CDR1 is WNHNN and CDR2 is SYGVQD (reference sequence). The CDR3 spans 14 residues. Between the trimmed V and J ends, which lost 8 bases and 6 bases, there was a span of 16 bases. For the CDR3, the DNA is TGCGCCAGCGGGGCACAGGGCATCGCCGGGGAGCTGTTTTTT. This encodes CASGAQGIAGELFF.

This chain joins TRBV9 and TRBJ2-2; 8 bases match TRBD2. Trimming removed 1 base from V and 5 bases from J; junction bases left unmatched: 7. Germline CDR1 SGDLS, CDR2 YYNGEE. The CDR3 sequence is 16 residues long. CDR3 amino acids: CASSVQERELTGELFF. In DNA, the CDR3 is TGTGCCAGCAGCGTACAGGAGCGGGAGTTAACCGGGGAGCTGTTTTTT.

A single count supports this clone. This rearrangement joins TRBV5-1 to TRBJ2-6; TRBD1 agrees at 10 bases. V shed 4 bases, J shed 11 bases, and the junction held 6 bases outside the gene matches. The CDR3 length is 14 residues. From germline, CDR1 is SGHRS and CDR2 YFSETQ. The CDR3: CASSPTGTGDVLTF. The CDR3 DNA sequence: TGCGCCAGCAGCCCTACCGGGACAGGGGACGTCCTGACTTTC.

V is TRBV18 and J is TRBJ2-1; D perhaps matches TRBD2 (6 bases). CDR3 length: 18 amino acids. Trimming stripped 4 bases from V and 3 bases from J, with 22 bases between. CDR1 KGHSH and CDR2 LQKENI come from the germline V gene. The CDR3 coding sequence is TGTGCCAGCTCACGAGACTCACCCATGGCGGGATTCTACAATGAGCAGTTCTTC. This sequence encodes CASSRDSPMAGFYNEQFF.

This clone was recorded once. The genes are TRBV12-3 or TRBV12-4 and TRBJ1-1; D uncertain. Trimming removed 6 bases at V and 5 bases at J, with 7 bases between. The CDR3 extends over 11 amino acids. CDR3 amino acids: CASSIRTEAFF. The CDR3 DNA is TGTGCCAGCAGCATACGGACTGAAGCTTTCTTT.

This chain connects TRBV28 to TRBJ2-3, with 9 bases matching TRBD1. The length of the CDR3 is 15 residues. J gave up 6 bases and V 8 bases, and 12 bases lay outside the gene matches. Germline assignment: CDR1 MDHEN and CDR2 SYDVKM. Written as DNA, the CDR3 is TGTGCCAGCGGCCGGGGGGACAGGGATATTGATACGCAGTATTTT. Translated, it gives CASGRGDRDIDTQYF.

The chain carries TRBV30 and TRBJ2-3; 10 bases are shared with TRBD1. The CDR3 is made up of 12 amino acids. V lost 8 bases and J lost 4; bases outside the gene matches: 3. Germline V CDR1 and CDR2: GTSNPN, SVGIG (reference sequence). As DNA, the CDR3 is TGTGCCGGGGACAGGGGCCCAGATACGCAGTATTTT. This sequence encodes CAGDRGPDTQYF.

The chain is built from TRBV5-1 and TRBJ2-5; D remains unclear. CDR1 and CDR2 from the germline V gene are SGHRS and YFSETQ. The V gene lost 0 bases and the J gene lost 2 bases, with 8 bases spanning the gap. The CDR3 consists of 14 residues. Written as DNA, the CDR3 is TGCGCCAGCAGCTTGGCTCGCGTTCAAGAGACCCAGTACTTC. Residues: CASSLARVQETQYF. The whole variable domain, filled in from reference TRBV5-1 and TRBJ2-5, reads KAGVTQTPRYLIKTRGQQVTLSCSPISGHRSVSWYQQTPGQGLQFLFEYFSETQRNKGNFPGRFSGRQFSNSRSEMNVSTLELGDSALYLCASSLARVQETQYFGPGTRLLVL.

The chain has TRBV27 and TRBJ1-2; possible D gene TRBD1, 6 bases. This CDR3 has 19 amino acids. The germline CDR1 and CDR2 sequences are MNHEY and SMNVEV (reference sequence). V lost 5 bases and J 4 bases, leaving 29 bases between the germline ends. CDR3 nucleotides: TGTGCCAGCAGTCCCCGACCTGTTCTATTGACTGGGGGCGGCTATGGCTACACCTTC. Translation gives CASSPRPVLLTGGGYGYTF.

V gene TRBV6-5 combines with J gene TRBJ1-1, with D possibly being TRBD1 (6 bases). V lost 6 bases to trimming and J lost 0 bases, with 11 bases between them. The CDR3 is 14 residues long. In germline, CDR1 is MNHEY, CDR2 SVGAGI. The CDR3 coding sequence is TGTGCCAGCAGCCCCGGGACAATGAACACTGAAGCTTTCTTT. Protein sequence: CASSPGTMNTEAFF.

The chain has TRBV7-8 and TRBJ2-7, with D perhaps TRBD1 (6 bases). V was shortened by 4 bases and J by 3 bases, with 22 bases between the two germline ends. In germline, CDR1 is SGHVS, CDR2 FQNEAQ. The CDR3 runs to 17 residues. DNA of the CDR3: TGTGCCAGCAGCTCCGTCGTACGAGGGGGAATCGGCTACGAGCAGTACTTC. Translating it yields CASSSVVRGGIGYEQYF.

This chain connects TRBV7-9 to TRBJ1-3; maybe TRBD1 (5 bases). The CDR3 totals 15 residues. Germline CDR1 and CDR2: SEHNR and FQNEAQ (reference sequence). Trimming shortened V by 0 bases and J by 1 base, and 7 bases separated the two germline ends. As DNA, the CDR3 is TGTGCCAGCAGCTTAGCGGGGGGATCTGGAAACACCATATATTTT. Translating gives CASSLAGGSGNTIYF.